The clone carrying this TCR beta chain was seen repeatedly, ten times or more. Its antigen is as yet unknown. MiXCR, applied by TCRdb to the multiplex PCR reads, yields one record per CDR3 protein. The sample has under 70,000 distinct CDR3 sequences; around two fifths are singletons. The length of the CDR3 is 15 residues. Looked up from germline, CDR1 is SQVTM and CDR2 is ANQGSEA. Unmatched junction bases numbered 10, after V lost 5 bases and J lost 1 base. The data are from a study of breast tumors, draining lymph nodes, adjacent tissues. The study, taken as a whole, reports: Findings are consistent with lymph node origin and intratumoral expansion of most tumor T cells. Compared with basal-like, luminal-like tumors shared significantly more repertoire with nontumor tissue.

The chain carries TRBV29-1 and TRBJ1-1; TRBD1 aligns across 7 bases. The source material was breast tumor tissue. The sequence derives from a female donor with breast cancer. Some clones in this sample may be carry-over from other donors' samples. CDR3: CSVKGGGGPNTEAFF. The CDR3 DNA follows: TGCAGCGTTAAAGGGGGCGGGGGCCCGAACACTGAAGCTTTCTTT.